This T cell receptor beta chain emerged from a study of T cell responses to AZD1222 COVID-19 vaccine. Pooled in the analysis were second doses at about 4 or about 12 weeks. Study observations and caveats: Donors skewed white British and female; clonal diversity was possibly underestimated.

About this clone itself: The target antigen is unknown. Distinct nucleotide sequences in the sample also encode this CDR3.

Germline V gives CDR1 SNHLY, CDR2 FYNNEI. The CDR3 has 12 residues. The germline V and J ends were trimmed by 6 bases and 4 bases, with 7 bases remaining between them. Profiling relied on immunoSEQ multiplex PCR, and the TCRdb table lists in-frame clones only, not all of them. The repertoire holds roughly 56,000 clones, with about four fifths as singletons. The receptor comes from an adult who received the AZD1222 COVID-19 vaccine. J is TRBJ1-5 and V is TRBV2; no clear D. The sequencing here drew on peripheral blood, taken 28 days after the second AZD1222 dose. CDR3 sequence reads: CASRPLNQPQHF. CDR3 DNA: TGTGCCAGCAGACCCTTGAATCAGCCCCAGCATTTT. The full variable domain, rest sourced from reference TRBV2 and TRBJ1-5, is EPEVTQTPSHQVTQMGQEVILRCVPISNHLYFYWYRQILGQKVEFLVSFYNNEISEKSEIFDDQFSVERPDGSNFTLKIRSTKLEDSAMYFCASRPLNQPQHFGDGTRLSIL.